This T cell receptor (beta chain) was identified in a study of blood T cell repertoires in COVID-19 (TCRdb year 2020). As for the study more broadly: Samples from collaborators originated in the United States, Italy and Spain and spanned both the acute and convalescent phases of COVID-19. Where available, HLA class I and class II types were obtained from metadata supplied by the sample provider rather than from assay-based typing. The samples were drawn from two sources: the first 160 participants of the ongoing ImmuneRACE study, and 1,000 to 1,500 subjects contributed by 6 global collaborators. The material from the prospective study consisted of cDNA or gDNA derived from T cells, B-cell-depleted T cells, or PBMCs. The dataset comprised deeply sampled blood TCRbeta repertoires from subjects exposed to, actively infected with, or recovered from COVID-19. Sample metadata almost always included a de-identified subject ID, COVID-19 status, age in years and sex. The repertoires were made available in a free public database intended to serve as a resource for research on the immune response to SARS-CoV-2. General study outcomes and caveats: The amount of clinical and demographic metadata varied by source and participant and was provided uncurated.

The immunoSEQ Assay, a bias-controlled multiplex PCR, was used to amplify TCRbeta CDR3 regions from genomic DNA. From the authors' description of their analysis: The number of nucleated cells in each sample was estimated by amplification of reference gene primers within the assay. To quantify the absolute abundance of each unique TCRbeta CDR3 rearrangement, sequence reads were collapsed and filtered. Productive Simpson clonality was computed per sample as the square root of Simpson's diversity index over productive rearrangements. The table was pulled from immuneACCESS by TCRdb, which kept in-frame rearrangements only. Such tables lose some clones; where checked, under half of the loss comes from unresolved V genes, and the rest has no known cause. The DNA gave D and trimming, while V, J and clone size come from that table. Here the sample has 150,000 to 200,000 clones; about 83% occur a single time. The top ten constitute around 12% of the sample.

The junction shows trimming of 5 bases on V and 6 bases on J, and the gene matches do not reach 7 bases of it. Taken from cysteine to phenylalanine, the CDR3 has 15 residues. Only CDR3 DNA remains: 45 bases, in frame from the first base. CDR1 SGHAT and CDR2 FQNNGV were looked up in the germline V gene. This clone appeared a few times. What antigen it recognizes has not been identified. No quality values exist for individual bases; no much larger clone is one base distant. One collaborating source in Seattle enrolled patients while the patients were actively infected and followed the patients over time throughout the course of disease. Each collaborating institution followed its own protocols to collect whole blood in K2EDTA tubes. For TCRbeta analysis, collaborator samples were shipped as frozen whole blood, as isolated PBMCs, or as DNA extracted from either sample type.

The sequence links TRBV11-2 to TRBJ1-5, with 10 middle bases fitting TRBD1. Sequencing used peripheral blood. The TCR comes from a woman aged 65 to 85 with COVID-19, enrolled during active disease. The CDR3 is CASSKTGGEGQPQHF. The DNA sequence follows: TGTGCCAGCAGCAAGACAGGGGGCGAGGGTCAGCCCCAGCATTTT. The CDR3, completed at both ends by the reference TRBV11-2 and TRBJ1-5 genes, gives the full variable domain EAGVAQSPRYKIIEKRQSVAFWCNPISGHATLYWYQQILGQGPKLLIQFQNNGVVDDSQLPKDRFSAERLKGVDSTLKIQPAKLEDSAVYLCASSKTGGEGQPQHFGDGTRLSIL.